These 13 T cell receptor beta chains were all obtained from the same sample, sequenced in a study of PD-L1 blockade in urothelial cancer. TCRdb keeps only in-frame clones here, not all; method: immunoSEQ multiplex PCR. The sample consists of roughly 53,000 clones, approximately 88% of them appearing once. Time point in this sample: pretreatment peripheral blood. The material was PBMCs, obtained around atezolizumab (anti-PD-L1) treatment. These receptors all stem from a woman aged 60-75 years with urothelial cancer.

The chain couples TRBV25-1 to TRBJ2-3; D is undetermined. The germline V gene has CDR1 MGHDK and CDR2 SYGVNS. The CDR3 spans 15 residues. V lost 2 bases and J lost 0, with 9 bases in between. CDR3 amino acids: CASSESRPSTDTQYF. The CDR3 nucleotides read TGTGCCAGCAGTGAAAGCCGCCCTAGCACAGATACGCAGTATTTT.

V is TRBV28 and J is TRBJ1-1; perhaps TRBD1 as D (6 bases). This CDR3 has 14 amino acids. Germline CDR1 reads MDHEN; CDR2 reads SYDVKM. V lost 7 bases and J lost 1, with 13 bases in between. Here the CDR3 DNA reads TGTGCCAGCACGGAAACACAGGGGAACACTGAAGCTTTCTTT. It yields the protein CASTETQGNTEAFF.

This clone rates as medium-sized. The CDR3 DNA follows: TGTGCCAGCACAGGGGGAAGGGGCAATCAGCCCCAGCATTTT. Translated, it gives CASTGGRGNQPQHF. V usage is TRBV6-1 and J usage is TRBJ1-5; 7 nucleotides match TRBD1. The J segment lost 2 bases and the V segment lost 7 bases, leaving 5 bases of the junction unmatched. The length of the CDR3 is 14 residues. Germline V gene lookup returns CDR1 MNHNS and CDR2 SASEGT.

The chain uses TRBV5-6 and TRBJ2-4; the D gene is possibly TRBD1 (6 bases). CDR1 and CDR2 from the germline V gene are SGHDT and YYEEEE. Trimming removed 4 bases from V and 1 base from J, with 12 bases in between. The CDR3 spans 15 residues. The CDR3: CASSEQGMAKNIQYF. The DNA for the CDR3 is TGTGCCAGCAGCGAACAGGGAATGGCCAAAAACATTCAGTACTTC.

The V and J genes are TRBV4-1 and TRBJ2-3, with TRBD2 matching over 11 bases. The germline V gene encodes CDR1 MGHRA and CDR2 YSYEKL. V was clipped by 1 base and J by 4 bases; unmatched bases: 7. This CDR3 is built from 17 residues. Written as DNA, the CDR3 is TGCGCCAGCAGCCAAGTACTAGCGGGAGTCGGGGCAGATACGCAGTATTTT. Translated: CASSQVLAGVGADTQYF.

This clone was recorded only once. The genes are TRBV5-1 and TRBJ1-1; TRBD1 matches 8 bases. Germline V lookup: CDR1 SGHRS, CDR2 YFSETQ. This CDR3 region has 15 residues. With V trimmed by 3 bases and J by 1 base, 5 bases remained unmatched. CDR3 coding DNA: TGCGCCAGCAGCTCGCAACAGGGGGAGAACACTGAAGCTTTCTTT. Protein: CASSSQQGENTEAFF.

The chain combines TRBV27 with TRBJ2-2; 7 bases agree with TRBD1. The CDR3 totals 17 residues. Germline V gives CDR1 MNHEY, CDR2 SMNVEV (reference sequence). The V and J ends lost 3 bases and 5 bases, in that order; junction bases with no gene match: 12. CDR3 loop: CASSFRVSDRWTGELFF. The DNA of the CDR3 is TGTGCCAGCAGTTTTAGGGTCTCGGACAGGTGGACCGGGGAGCTGTTTTTT.

The J gene is TRBJ2-7, the V gene TRBV4-1; D might be TRBD1 (5 bases). Per the germline V gene, CDR1 is MGHRA and CDR2 is YSYEKL. The CDR3 extends over 15 amino acids. V was shortened by 1 base and J by 2 bases, with 12 bases between the two germline ends. CDR3 sequence (DNA): TGCGCCAGCAGCCAAGGCTCAGGGCACCCCTACGAGCAGTACTTC. Protein product: CASSQGSGHPYEQYF.

This chain uses TRBV18 with TRBJ2-7; 7 positions agree with TRBD2. V shed 3 bases, J shed 0 bases, and the junction held 11 bases outside the gene matches. Per the germline V gene, CDR1 is KGHSH and CDR2 is LQKENI. CDR3 length: 17 residues. The CDR3 reads CASSPRISGRSSYEQYF. The CDR3 nucleotides read TGTGCCAGCTCACCTCGTATTAGCGGGCGCAGCTCCTACGAGCAGTACTTC.

The genes are TRBV5-1 and TRBJ2-3; D perhaps matches TRBD1 (6 bases). V lost 2 bases to trimming and J lost 3 bases, with 13 bases between them. The CDR3 contains 15 residues. CDR1 and CDR2 from the germline V gene are SGHRS and YFSETQ. The chain's CDR3 is CASSFGTRGTDTQYF. The DNA for the CDR3 is TGCGCCAGCAGCTTCGGGACAAGGGGGACAGATACGCAGTATTTT.

The genes are TRBV28 and TRBJ2-3, with 7 bases fitting TRBD2. In germline, CDR1 is MDHEN, CDR2 SYDVKM. The J segment lost 1 base and the V segment lost 11 bases, leaving 9 bases of the junction unmatched. This CDR3 is 14 amino acids long. This CDR3 is CASLGRAGTDTQYF. CDR3 coding DNA: TGTGCCTCGTTAGGGAGGGCGGGCACAGATACGCAGTATTTT.

This chain uses TRBV21-1 with TRBJ2-4; the DNA was not used to check the table's D call, TRBD1. TRBV21-1 is deemed a pseudogene. This CDR3 region has 17 residues. CDR3 in amino acids: CASSKEGRQRAKNIQYF. The CDR3 coding sequence is TGTGCCAGCAGCAAAGAGGGGCGGCAGAGAGCCAAAAACATTCAGTACTTC.

The CDR3 loop reads CASSFARASYEQYF. For the CDR3, the DNA is TGTGCCAGCAGCTTCGCCAGGGCCTCGTACGAGCAGTACTTC. The chain recombines TRBV7-2 with TRBJ2-7; the D gene is possibly TRBD1 (5 bases). The ends were cut back, 3 bases at V and 4 bases at J, with 13 bases in the middle. This CDR3 has 14 amino acids. CDR1 SGHTA and CDR2 FQGNSA come from the germline V gene.